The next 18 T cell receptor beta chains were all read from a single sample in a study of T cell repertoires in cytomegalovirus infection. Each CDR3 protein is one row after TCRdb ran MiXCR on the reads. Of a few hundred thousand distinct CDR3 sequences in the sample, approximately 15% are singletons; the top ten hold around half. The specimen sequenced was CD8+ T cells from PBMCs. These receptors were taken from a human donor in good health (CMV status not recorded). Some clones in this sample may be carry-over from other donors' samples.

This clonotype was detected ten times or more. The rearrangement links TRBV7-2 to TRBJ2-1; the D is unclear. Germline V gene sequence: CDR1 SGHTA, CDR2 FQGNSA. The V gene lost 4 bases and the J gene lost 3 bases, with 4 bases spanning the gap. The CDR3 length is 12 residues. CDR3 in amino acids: CASSYNYNEQFF. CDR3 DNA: TGTGCCAGCAGCTACAACTACAATGAGCAGTTCTTC. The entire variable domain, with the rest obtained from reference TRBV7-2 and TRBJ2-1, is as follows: GAGVSQSPSNKVTEKGKDVELRCDPISGHTALYWYRQSLGQGLEFLIYFQGNSAPDKSGLPSDRFSAERTGGSVSTLTIQRTQQEDSAVYLCASSYNYNEQFFGPGTRLTVL.

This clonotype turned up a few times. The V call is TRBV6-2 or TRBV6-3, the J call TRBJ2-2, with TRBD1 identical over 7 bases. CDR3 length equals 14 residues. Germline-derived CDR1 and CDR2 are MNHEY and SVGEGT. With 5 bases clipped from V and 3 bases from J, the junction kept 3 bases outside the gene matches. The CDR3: CASSITGDTGELFF. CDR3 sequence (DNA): TGTGCCAGCAGTATAACAGGGGACACCGGGGAGCTGTTTTTT.

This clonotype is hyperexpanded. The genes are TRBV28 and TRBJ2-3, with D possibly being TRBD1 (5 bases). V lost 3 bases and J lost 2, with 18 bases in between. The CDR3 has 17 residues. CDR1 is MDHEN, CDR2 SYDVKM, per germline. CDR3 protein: CASSLEWLGLTTDTQYF. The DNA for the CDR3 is TGTGCCAGCAGTTTGGAATGGTTGGGGCTAACCACAGATACGCAGTATTTT. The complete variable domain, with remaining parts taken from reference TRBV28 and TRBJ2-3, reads DVKVTQSSRYLVKRTGEKVFLECVQDMDHENMFWYRQDPGLGLRLIYFSYDVKMKEKGDIPEGYSVSREKKERFSLILESASTNQTSMYLCASSLEWLGLTTDTQYFGPGTRLTVL.

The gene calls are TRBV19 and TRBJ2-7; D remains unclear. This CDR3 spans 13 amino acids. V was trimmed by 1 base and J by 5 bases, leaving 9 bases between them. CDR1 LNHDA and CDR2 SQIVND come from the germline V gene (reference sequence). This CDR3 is CASSIAFTDEQYF. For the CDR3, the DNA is TGTGCCAGTAGTATAGCTTTCACGGACGAGCAGTACTTC. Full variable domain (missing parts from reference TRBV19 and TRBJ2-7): DGGITQSPKYLFRKEGQNVTLSCEQNLNHDAMYWYRQDPGQGLRLIYYSQIVNDFQKGDIAEGYSVSREKKESFPLTVTSAQKNPTAFYLCASSIAFTDEQYFGPGTRLTVT.

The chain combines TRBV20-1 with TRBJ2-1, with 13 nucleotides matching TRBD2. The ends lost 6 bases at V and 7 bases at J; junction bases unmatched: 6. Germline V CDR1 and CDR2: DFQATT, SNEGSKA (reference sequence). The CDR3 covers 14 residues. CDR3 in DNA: TGCAGTGCCCAGGGACTAGCGGGGTGGAATGAGCAGTTCTTC. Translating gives CSAQGLAGWNEQFF.

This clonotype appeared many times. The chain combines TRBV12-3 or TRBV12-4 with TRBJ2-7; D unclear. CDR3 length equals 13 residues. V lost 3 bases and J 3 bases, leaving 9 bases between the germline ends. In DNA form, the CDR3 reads TGTGCCAGCAGTTTTGGCACTGGCTACGAGCAGTACTTC. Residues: CASSFGTGYEQYF.

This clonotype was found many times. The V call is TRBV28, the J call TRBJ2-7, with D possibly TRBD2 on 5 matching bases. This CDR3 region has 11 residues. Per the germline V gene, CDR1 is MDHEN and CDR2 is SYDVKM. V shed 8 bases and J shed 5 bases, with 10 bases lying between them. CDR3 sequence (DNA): TGTGCCAGCGCCGGGGATGACGAGCAGTACTTC. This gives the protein CASAGDDEQYF.

The CDR3 region has the DNA TGTGCCAGCAGTGCTAGGGACAGCAGTTCTTATGGCTACACCTTC. Its protein is CASSARDSSSYGYTF. The chain carries TRBV2 and TRBJ1-2, with 7 bases identical to TRBD1. The CDR3 spans 15 residues. CDR1 and CDR2 from the germline V gene are SNHLY and FYNNEI. Trimming at V came to 4 bases and at J to 5 bases, leaving 10 bases not matched to a gene.

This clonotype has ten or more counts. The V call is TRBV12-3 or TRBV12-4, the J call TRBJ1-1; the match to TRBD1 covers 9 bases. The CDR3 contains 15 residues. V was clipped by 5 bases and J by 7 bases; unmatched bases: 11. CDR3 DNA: TGTGCCAGCAGTCAGTGGACAGGGGCGAACCTTGAAGCTTTCTTT. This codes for CASSQWTGANLEAFF.

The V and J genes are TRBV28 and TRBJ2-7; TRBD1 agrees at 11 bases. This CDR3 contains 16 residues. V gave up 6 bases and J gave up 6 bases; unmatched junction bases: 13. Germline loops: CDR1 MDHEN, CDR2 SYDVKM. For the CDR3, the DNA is TGTGCCAGCAGAGACGGACAGGGGGCGACCCTGGGCGAGCAGTACTTC. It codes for CASRDGQGATLGEQYF.

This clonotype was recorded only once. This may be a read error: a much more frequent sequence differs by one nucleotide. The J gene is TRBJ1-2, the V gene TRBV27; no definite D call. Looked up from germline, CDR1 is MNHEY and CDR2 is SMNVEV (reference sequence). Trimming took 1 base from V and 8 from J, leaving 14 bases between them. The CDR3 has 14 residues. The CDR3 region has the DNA TGTGCCAGCAGTTTATATCAGAGGATGAGGGGCTACACCTTC. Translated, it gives CASSLYQRMRGYTF.

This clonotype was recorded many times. This chain's CDR3 is CASSFRQRGVAADTQYF. For the CDR3, the DNA is TGCGCCAGCAGCTTTCGGCAGCGGGGGGTTGCAGCAGATACGCAGTATTTT. This chain links TRBV5-1 with TRBJ2-3; 9 positions agree with TRBD2. The CDR3 has 17 amino acids. V lost 2 bases to trimming and J lost 4 bases; unmatched junction nucleotides: 11. Germline-derived CDR1 and CDR2 are SGHRS and YFSETQ.

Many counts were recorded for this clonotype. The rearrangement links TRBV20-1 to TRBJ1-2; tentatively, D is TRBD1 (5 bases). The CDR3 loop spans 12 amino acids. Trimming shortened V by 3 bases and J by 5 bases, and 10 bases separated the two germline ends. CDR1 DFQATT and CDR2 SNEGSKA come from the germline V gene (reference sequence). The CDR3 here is CSARAGIYGYTF. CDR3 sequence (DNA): TGCAGTGCTAGGGCAGGGATTTATGGCTACACCTTC.

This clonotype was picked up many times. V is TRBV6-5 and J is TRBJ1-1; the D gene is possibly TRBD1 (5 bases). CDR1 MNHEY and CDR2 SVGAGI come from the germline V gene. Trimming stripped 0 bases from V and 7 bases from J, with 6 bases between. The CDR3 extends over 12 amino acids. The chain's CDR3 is CASSYSRGEAFF. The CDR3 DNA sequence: TGTGCCAGCAGTTACTCGAGGGGTGAAGCTTTCTTT.

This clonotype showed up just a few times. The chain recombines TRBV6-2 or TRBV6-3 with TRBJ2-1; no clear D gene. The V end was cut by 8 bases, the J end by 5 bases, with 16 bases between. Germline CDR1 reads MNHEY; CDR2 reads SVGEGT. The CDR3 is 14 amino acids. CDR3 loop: CASSDEAINNEQFF. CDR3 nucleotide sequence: TGTGCCAGCTCGGACGAGGCTATCAACAATGAGCAGTTCTTC.

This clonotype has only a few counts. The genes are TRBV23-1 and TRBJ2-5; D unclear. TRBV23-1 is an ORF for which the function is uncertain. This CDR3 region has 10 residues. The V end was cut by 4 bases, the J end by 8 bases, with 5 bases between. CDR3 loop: CASSPPTQYF. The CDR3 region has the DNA TGCGCCAGCAGTCCCCCTACCCAGTACTTC.

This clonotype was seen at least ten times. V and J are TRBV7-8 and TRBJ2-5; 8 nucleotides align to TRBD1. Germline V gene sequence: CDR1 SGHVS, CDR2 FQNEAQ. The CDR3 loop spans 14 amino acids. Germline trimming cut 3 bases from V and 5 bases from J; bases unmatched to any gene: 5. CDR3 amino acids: CASSLQGALETQYF. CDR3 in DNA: TGTGCCAGCAGCTTGCAGGGGGCACTGGAGACCCAGTACTTC.

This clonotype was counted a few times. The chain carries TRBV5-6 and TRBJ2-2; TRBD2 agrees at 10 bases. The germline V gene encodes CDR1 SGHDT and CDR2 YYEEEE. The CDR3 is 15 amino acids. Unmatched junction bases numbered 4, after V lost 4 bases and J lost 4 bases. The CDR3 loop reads CASSQAGGPTGELFF. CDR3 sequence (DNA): TGTGCCAGCAGCCAAGCGGGGGGGCCCACCGGGGAGCTGTTTTTT.